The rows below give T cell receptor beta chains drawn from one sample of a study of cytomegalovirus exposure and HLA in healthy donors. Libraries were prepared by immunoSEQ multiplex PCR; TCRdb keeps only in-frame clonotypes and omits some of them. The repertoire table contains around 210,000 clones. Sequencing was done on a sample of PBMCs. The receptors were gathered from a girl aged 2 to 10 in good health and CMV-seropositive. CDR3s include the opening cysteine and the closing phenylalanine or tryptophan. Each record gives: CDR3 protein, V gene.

cdr3_aa: CASNEGGALWNEQYF
v_call: TRBV5-1

cdr3_aa: CASSESGRAGEQYF
v_call: TRBV10-1

cdr3_aa: CASSQPGQKDGYTF
v_call: TRBV4-1

cdr3_aa: CASSPLLLPSYEQYF
v_call: TRBV18

cdr3_aa: CATSRGGFDWKETQYF
v_call: TRBV15

cdr3_aa: CAIAGLAGTDTQYF
v_call: TRBV28

cdr3_aa: CSAGLRLTDTQYF
v_call: TRBV29-1

cdr3_aa: CASSLSPGLNTEAFF
v_call: TRBV27

cdr3_aa: CASSAGQGGGYTF
v_call: TRBV9

cdr3_aa: CASSYGRARTSGATDTQYF
v_call: TRBV27

cdr3_aa: CASSLPGGAEAFF
v_call: TRBV11-2

cdr3_aa: CASSLGLEGDTGELFF
v_call: TRBV7-9

cdr3_aa: CASRQFSDYGYTF
v_call: TRBV6-1

cdr3_aa: CASGAGDTGELFF
v_call: TRBV19

cdr3_aa: CASSYRKTRQGGYTF
v_call: TRBV6-5

cdr3_aa: CASSTVGGLSNQPQHF
v_call: TRBV28